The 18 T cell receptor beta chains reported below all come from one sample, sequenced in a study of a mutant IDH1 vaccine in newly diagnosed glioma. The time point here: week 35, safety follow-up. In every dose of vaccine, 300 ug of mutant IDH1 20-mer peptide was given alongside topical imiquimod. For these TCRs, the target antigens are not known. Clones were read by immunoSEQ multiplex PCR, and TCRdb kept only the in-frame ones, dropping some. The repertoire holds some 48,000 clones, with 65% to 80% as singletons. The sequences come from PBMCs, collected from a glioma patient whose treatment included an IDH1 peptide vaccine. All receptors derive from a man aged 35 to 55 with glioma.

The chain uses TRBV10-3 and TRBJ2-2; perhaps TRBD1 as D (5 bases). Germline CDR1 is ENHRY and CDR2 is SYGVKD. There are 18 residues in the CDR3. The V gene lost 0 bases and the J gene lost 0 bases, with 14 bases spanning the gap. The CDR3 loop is CAISESTVSYPNTGELFF. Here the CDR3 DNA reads TGTGCCATCAGTGAGTCGACAGTGTCTTATCCGAACACCGGGGAGCTGTTTTTT.

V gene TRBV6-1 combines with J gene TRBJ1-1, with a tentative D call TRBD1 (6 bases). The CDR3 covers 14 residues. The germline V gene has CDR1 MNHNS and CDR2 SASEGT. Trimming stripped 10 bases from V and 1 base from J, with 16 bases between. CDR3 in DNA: TGTGCCATCAATCTACAGGGTGGGAACACTGAAGCTTTCTTT. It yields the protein CAINLQGGNTEAFF.

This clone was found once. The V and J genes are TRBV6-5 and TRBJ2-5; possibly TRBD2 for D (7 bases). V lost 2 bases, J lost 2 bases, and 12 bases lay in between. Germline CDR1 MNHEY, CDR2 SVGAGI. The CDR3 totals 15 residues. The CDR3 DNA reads TGTGCCAGCAGTTACGCGGGGGCAATTCAAGAGACCCAGTACTTC. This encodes CASSYAGAIQETQYF.

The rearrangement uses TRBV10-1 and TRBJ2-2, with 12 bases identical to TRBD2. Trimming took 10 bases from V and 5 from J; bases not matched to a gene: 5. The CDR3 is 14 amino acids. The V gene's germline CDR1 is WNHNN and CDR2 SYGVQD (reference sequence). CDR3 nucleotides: TGCGCCACCTCTAGCGGGGGGGAAACCGGGGAGCTGTTTTTT. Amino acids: CATSSGGETGELFF.

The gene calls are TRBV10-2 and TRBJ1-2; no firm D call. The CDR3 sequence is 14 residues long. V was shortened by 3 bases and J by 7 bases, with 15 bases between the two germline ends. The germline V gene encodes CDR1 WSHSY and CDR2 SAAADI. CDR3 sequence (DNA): TGCGCCAGCAGTGAACGGGGTGCGTTGCGTGGCTACACCTTC. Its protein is CASSERGALRGYTF.

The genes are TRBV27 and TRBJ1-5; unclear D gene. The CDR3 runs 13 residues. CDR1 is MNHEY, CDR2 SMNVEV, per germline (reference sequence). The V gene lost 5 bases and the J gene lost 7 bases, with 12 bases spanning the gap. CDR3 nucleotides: TGTGCCAGCAGTCGCGGACCACTCCAGCCCCAGCATTTT. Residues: CASSRGPLQPQHF.

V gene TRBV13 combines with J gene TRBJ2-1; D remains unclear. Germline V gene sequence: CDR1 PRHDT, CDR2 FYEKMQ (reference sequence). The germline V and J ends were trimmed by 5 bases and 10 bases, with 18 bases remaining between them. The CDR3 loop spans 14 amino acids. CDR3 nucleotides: TGTGCCAGCAGCCCTACTGGTCCGAAAGGAGAGCAGTTCTTC. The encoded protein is CASSPTGPKGEQFF. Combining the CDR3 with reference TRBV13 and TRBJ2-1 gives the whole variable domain AAGVIQSPRHLIKEKRETATLKCYPIPRHDTVYWYQQGPGQDPQFLISFYEKMQSDKGSIPDRFSAQQFSDYHSELNMSSLELGDSALYFCASSPTGPKGEQFFGPGTRLTVL.

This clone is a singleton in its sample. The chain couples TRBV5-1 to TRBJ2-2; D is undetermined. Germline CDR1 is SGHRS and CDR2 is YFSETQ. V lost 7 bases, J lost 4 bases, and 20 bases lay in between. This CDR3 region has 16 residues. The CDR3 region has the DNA TGCGCCAGCGAACCAGGAGACGGACGGACCACCGGGGAGCTGTTTTTT. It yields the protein CASEPGDGRTTGELFF. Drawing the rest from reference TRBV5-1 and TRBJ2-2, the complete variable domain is KAGVTQTPRYLIKTRGQQVTLSCSPISGHRSVSWYQQTPGQGLQFLFEYFSETQRNKGNFPGRFSGRQFSNSRSEMNVSTLELGDSALYLCASEPGDGRTTGELFFGEGSRLTVL.

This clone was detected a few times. The CDR3 loop reads CASSQDGGSALFPLHF. The CDR3 nucleotides read TGCGCCAGCAGCCAAGATGGCGGTTCAGCCCTCTTTCCCCTCCACTTT. This sequence joins TRBV4-1 and TRBJ1-6, with no clear D. Germline V gives CDR1 MGHRA, CDR2 YSYEKL. Trimming took off 0 bases at V and 13 bases at J, with 19 bases between the two ends. The CDR3 sequence is 16 residues long.

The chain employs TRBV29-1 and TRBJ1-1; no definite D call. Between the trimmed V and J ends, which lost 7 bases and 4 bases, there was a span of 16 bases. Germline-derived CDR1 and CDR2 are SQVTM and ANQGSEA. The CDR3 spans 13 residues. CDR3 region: CSANRVLATEAFF. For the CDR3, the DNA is TGCAGCGCCAATCGGGTGCTTGCCACTGAAGCTTTCTTT.

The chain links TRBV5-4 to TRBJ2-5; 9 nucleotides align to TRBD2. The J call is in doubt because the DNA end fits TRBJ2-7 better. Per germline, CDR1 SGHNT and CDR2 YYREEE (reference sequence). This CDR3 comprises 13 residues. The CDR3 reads CASSLAGGNEQYF. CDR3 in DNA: TGTGCCAGCAGCTTAGCGGGGGGCAACGAGCAGTACTTC.

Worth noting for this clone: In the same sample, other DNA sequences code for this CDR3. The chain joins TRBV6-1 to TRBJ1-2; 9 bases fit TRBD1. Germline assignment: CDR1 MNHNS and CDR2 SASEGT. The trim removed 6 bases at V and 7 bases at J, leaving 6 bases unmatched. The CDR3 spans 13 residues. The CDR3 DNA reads TGTGCCAGCAGCGAGGGACAGGGAGGTGGCTACACCTTC. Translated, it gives CASSEGQGGGYTF.

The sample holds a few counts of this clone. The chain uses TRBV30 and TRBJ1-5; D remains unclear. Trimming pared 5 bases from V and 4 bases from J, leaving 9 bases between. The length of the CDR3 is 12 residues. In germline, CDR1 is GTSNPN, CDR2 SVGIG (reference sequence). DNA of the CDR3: TGTGCCTGGTCACCCAAAAATCAGCCCCAGCATTTT. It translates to CAWSPKNQPQHF.

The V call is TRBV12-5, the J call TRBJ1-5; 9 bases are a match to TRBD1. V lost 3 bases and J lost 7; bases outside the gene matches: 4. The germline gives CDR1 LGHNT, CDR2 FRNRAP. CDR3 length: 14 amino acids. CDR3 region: CASGFTGGGQPQHF. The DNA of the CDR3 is TGTGCTAGTGGTTTTACAGGGGGCGGACAGCCCCAGCATTTT.

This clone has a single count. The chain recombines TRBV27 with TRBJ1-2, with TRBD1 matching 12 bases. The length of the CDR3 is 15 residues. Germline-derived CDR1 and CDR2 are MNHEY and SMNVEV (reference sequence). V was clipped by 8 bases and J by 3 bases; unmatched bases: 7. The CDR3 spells CASRDRGQVDYGYTF. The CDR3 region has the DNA TGTGCCAGCCGGGACAGGGGGCAAGTAGACTATGGCTACACCTTC.

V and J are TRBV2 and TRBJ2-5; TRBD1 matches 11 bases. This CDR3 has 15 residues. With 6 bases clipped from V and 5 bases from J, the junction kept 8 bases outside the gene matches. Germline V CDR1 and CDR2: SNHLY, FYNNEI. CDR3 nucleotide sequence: TGTGCCAGCAGACCAGAGGACAGGGGGCGGGAGACCCAGTACTTC. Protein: CASRPEDRGRETQYF. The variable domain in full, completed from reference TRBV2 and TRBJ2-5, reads EPEVTQTPSHQVTQMGQEVILRCVPISNHLYFYWYRQILGQKVEFLVSFYNNEISEKSEIFDDQFSVERPDGSNFTLKIRSTKLEDSAMYFCASRPEDRGRETQYFGPGTRLLVL.

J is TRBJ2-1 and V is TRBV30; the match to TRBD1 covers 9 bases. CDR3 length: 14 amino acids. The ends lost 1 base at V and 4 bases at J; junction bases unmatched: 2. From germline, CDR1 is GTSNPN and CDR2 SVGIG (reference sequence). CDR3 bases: TGTGCCTGGAGTGGGGGACAGGGTTACAATGAGCAGTTCTTC. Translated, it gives CAWSGGQGYNEQFF. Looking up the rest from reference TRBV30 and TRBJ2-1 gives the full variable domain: SQTIHQWPATLVQPVGSPLSLECTVEGTSNPNLYWYRQAAGRGLQLLFYSVGIGQISSEVPQNLSASRPQDRQFILSSKKLLLSDSGFYLCAWSGGQGYNEQFFGPGTRLTVL.

The CDR3 here is CASSPATGLSGEQYF. In DNA form, the CDR3 reads TGTGCCAGCTCGCCCGCGACAGGGCTGTCGGGGGAGCAGTACTTC. J is TRBJ2-7 and V is TRBV18; 7 positions match TRBD1. V shed 6 bases, J shed 7 bases, and the junction held 15 bases outside the gene matches. Germline V gives CDR1 KGHSH, CDR2 LQKENI. The CDR3 is 15 residues long.